Sequencing of this T cell receptor beta chain was carried out in a study of Ad26.COV2.S vaccination and SARS-CoV-2 variants. V lost 1 base and J lost 4, with 7 bases in between. The CDR3 totals 13 residues. Germline CDR1 SGHDN, CDR2 FVKESK. Profiling relied on immunoSEQ multiplex PCR, and the TCRdb table lists in-frame clones only, not all of them. Of some 350,000 clones listed, approximately 84% are singletons. Treatment noted: approximately 18 received Ad26.COV2.S at low or high dose, single or two shots; a few received placebo; per-sample allocation not given. The samples were gathered on day 63 after the first injection of vaccine or placebo. At a Boston site, the person donating was an adult of 18-55 years. This clone was seen a single time.

Sequenced here: peripheral blood, sampled in a trial of Ad26.COV2.S vaccine versus placebo. The sequence was collected from a person aged 18-65 years who received the Ad26.COV2.S COVID-19 vaccine or a placebo. The rearrangement joins TRBV14 to TRBJ1-1; unclear D gene. As DNA, the CDR3 is TGTGCCAGCAGCCAAGCACGGGGCACTGAAGCTTTCTTT. Its protein is CASSQARGTEAFF.